The rows below give T cell receptor beta chains drawn from one sample of a study of shared clonotypes between healthy human individuals. Assay used: immunoSEQ multiplex PCR; TCRdb lists only in-frame clones, some missing. The repertoire includes around 980,000 clones, approximately 78% of them detected once, and around 0.61% sits in the top ten. Source material: memory CD4+ T cells from PBMCs. The origin of the receptors is a man aged 18-30 years in good health. Some clones in this sample may be carry-over from other donors' samples. The CDR3 runs from the conserved cysteine through the conserved F or W. A D gene is named only where the DNA matches it firmly. A row's size may be missing; if present it is once, few, many or a size class.

>TRBV5-1|NA|TRBJ1-1|once
CASSLQTDGVAEAFF
TGCGCCAGCAGCTTGCAAACGGACGGGGTTGCTGAAGCTTTCTTT
>TRBV5-4|NA|TRBJ1-4|NA
CASSLERGNNEKLFF
TGTGCCAGCAGCTTGGAGAGGGGGAATAATGAAAAACTGTTTTTT
>TRBV5-1|NA|TRBJ2-3|NA
CASTPNGDTQYF
TGCGCCAGCACGCCGAACGGAGATACGCAGTATTTT
>TRBV19|NA|TRBJ2-5|NA
CASSSNGASPNNF
TGTGCCAGTAGTAGCAACGGAGCGTCTCCCAATAACTTC
>TRBV18|NA|TRBJ2-7|NA
CASSPPSGAYEQYF
TGTGCCAGCTCACCACCCTCAGGAGCCTACGAGCAGTACTTC
>TRBV28|NA|TRBJ2-1|NA
CASGWGNEQFF
TGTGCCAGCGGCTGGGGAAATGAGCAGTTCTTC
>TRBV11-1|NA|TRBJ2-2|NA
CASSLKGTGSGGELFF
TGTGCCAGCAGCCTAAAGGGGACTGGGTCTGGCGGGGAGCTGTTTTTT
>TRBV30|NA|TRBJ1-1|NA
CAPLMNTEAFF
TGTGCCCCCTTAATGAACACTGAAGCTTTCTTT
>TRBV28|NA|TRBJ1-4|NA
CATSTLGAPGVEKLFF
TGTGCCACCAGCACCTTAGGGGCGCCGGGGGTGGAAAAACTGTTTTTT
>TRBV6-6|NA|TRBJ1-5|NA
CASSYGESNQPQHF
TGTGCCAGCAGTTATGGGGAGAGCAATCAGCCCCAGCATTTT
>TRBV28|NA|TRBJ2-3|few
CATARHTQYF
TGTGCCACCGCTAGGCATACGCAGTATTTT
>TRBV6-1|TRBD1|TRBJ1-5|NA
CASSGYRGGGNQPQHF
TGTGCCAGCAGTGGCTACAGAGGGGGCGGCAATCAGCCCCAGCATTTT
>TRBV2|NA|TRBJ2-2|NA
CASSKETNTGELFF
TGTGCCAGCAGTAAGGAGACGAACACCGGGGAGCTGTTTTTT
>TRBV4-2|TRBD2|TRBJ2-5|NA
CASSQVSASGSWETQYF
TGTGCCAGCAGCCAAGTTTCGGCTAGCGGGAGTTGGGAGACCCAGTACTTC
>TRBV16|TRBD2|TRBJ2-1|NA
CASSQPTSGVHNEQFF
TGTGCCAGCAGCCAACCGACTAGCGGGGTCCACAATGAGCAGTTCTTC
>TRBV30|NA|TRBJ1-5|NA
CACSRGSNQPQHF
TGTGCCTGTTCTAGGGGTAGCAATCAGCCCCAGCATTTT
>TRBV29-1|NA|TRBJ2-1|NA
CSATRFGTAFGNEQFF
TGCAGCGCAACTAGGTTCGGGACCGCCTTCGGGAATGAGCAGTTCTTC
>TRBV19|NA|TRBJ2-7|NA
CASSISRQGAYEQYF
TGTGCCAGTAGTATCAGTCGGCAGGGTGCCTACGAGCAGTACTTC
>TRBV9|NA|TRBJ1-2|NA
CASQPGTAPYTF
TGTGCCAGCCAGCCGGGGACCGCCCCCTACACCTTC
>TRBV5-1|TRBD1|TRBJ1-2|NA
CASSLGGTAAYGYTF
TGCGCCAGCAGCTTGGGCGGGACAGCAGCCTATGGCTACACCTTC
>TRBV2|NA|TRBJ1-5|NA
CASSLTGDSNQPQHF
TGTGCCAGCAGTCTAACAGGAGATAGCAATCAGCCCCAGCATTTT
>TRBV28|NA|TRBJ2-7|NA
CASSFSGAGAVEYF
TGTGCCAGCAGTTTCTCAGGTGCGGGGGCGGTGGAGTACTTC
>TRBV15|TRBD1|TRBJ2-6|few
CATGQRSSGANVLTF
TGTGCCACGGGACAGAGAAGCTCTGGGGCCAACGTCCTGACTTTC
>TRBV28|NA|TRBJ1-1|NA
CASSLDIWTAEAFF
TGTGCCAGCAGTTTAGATATTTGGACAGCTGAAGCTTTCTTT
>TRBV7-2|NA|TRBJ1-1|NA
CASSFARPEAFF
TGTGCCAGCAGCTTTGCCAGGCCTGAAGCTTTCTTT
>TRBV6-1|NA|TRBJ1-3|NA
CASSEQRNTIYF
TGTGCCAGCAGTGAACAAAGAAACACCATATATTTT
>TRBV5-4|TRBD1|TRBJ2-7|NA
CASSPTRDRSGGYEQYF
TGTGCCAGCAGCCCGACCCGGGACAGGAGTGGGGGCTACGAGCAGTACTTC
>TRBV30|TRBD1|TRBJ2-7|NA
CAWSADRGLSWYF
TGTGCCTGGAGTGCGGACAGGGGGCTGAGCTGGTACTTC
>TRBV28|TRBD2|TRBJ2-2|NA
CASSLGSGGPVGELFF
TGTGCCAGCAGTTTGGGGTCGGGAGGGCCTGTCGGGGAGCTGTTTTTT
>TRBV2|NA|TRBJ1-1|NA
CASSEAQGTEAFF
TGTGCCAGCAGTGAGGCGCAGGGCACTGAAGCTTTCTTT
>TRBV5-6|NA|TRBJ1-3|NA
CASSLGGRNTIYF
TGTGCCAGCAGCTTGGGGGGGCGGAACACCATATATTTT
>TRBV28|NA|TRBJ2-7|few
CASSPRMLRGGYEQYF
TGTGCCAGCAGCCCCCGAATGTTGAGGGGCGGCTACGAGCAGTACTTC
>TRBV10-3|NA|TRBJ1-6|NA
CAISESENSPLHF
TGTGCCATCAGTGAGTCTGAGAATTCACCCCTCCACTTT
>TRBV6-5|TRBD1|TRBJ1-2|NA
CASSYTTQGNYGYTF
TGTGCCAGCAGTTACACAACACAGGGGAACTATGGCTACACCTTC
>TRBV30|NA|TRBJ2-7|NA
CAWSVNQLGTQYF
TGTGCCTGGAGTGTAAATCAATTGGGAACCCAGTACTTC
>TRBV29-1|NA|TRBJ1-1|few
CSVGWGLGTEAFF
TGCAGCGTTGGTTGGGGGCTCGGCACTGAAGCTTTCTTT
>TRBV5-1|TRBD2|TRBJ2-7|NA
CASSPGLAGGNEQYF
TGCGCCAGCAGTCCGGGACTAGCGGGAGGGAATGAGCAGTACTTC
>TRBV5-1|NA|TRBJ1-4|NA
CASSDPQGTGNEKLFF
TGCGCCAGCAGCGACCCACAGGGAACCGGGAATGAAAAACTGTTTTTT
>TRBV18|NA|TRBJ1-2|few
CASSPDSGSYGYTF
TGTGCCAGCTCACCAGATTCCGGTTCCTATGGCTACACCTTC
>TRBV5-1|TRBD2|TRBJ2-1|NA
CASSNRPGLAGDVEQFF
TGCGCCAGCAGCAACAGGCCCGGACTAGCGGGAGATGTTGAGCAGTTCTTC
>TRBV28|TRBD1|TRBJ1-2|NA
CASSPTGPNYGYTF
TGTGCCAGCAGTCCGACAGGGCCTAACTATGGCTACACCTTC
>TRBV20-1|NA|TRBJ2-1|NA
CSARGNNEQFF
TGCAGTGCTAGAGGAAACAATGAGCAGTTCTTC
>TRBV28|NA|TRBJ1-2|NA
CASSLVVGGYTF
TGTGCCAGCAGTTTGGTGGTAGGTGGCTACACCTTC
>TRBV4-3|NA|TRBJ1-2|NA
CASSQDSIGGTGHTF
TGCGCCAGCAGCCAAGATTCTATAGGGGGAACAGGGCACACCTTC
>TRBV7-8|TRBD2|TRBJ2-2|few
CASSSPLAGVHRTGELFF
TGTGCCAGCAGCTCCCCCCTAGCGGGAGTTCATCGCACCGGGGAGCTGTTTTTT
>TRBV29-1|NA|TRBJ1-2|NA
CSGGENYGYTF
TGCAGCGGTGGGGAAAACTATGGCTACACCTTC
>TRBV11-3|NA|TRBJ2-1|NA
CASSLNAGTNEQFF
TGTGCCAGCAGCCTTAATGCGGGTACGAATGAGCAGTTCTTC
>TRBV7-3|TRBD2|TRBJ2-5|NA
CASSLGGSGQETQYF
TGTGCCAGCAGCTTAGGCGGGAGTGGCCAAGAGACCCAGTACTTC
>TRBV10-3|TRBD1|TRBJ1-1|NA
CAISGTGMNTEAFF
TGTGCCATCAGTGGGACAGGGATGAACACTGAAGCTTTCTTT
>TRBV7-6|NA|TRBJ1-3|few
CASSLESGGSGNTIYF
TGTGCCAGCAGCTTAGAGTCGGGAGGCTCTGGAAACACCATATATTTT
>TRBV19|TRBD1|TRBJ1-1|once
CATLRGPGSYTEAFF
TGTGCCACCCTTAGGGGGCCCGGTTCGTACACTGAAGCTTTCTTT
>TRBV18|TRBD1|TRBJ2-3|NA
CASSPARDRGQYF
TGTGCCAGCTCACCAGCCCGGGACAGGGGCCAGTATTTT
>TRBV27|NA|TRBJ1-5|once
CASSLQGRSNQPQHF
TGTGCCAGCAGTTTACAGGGGCGAAGCAATCAGCCCCAGCATTTT
>TRBV4-1|NA|TRBJ2-3|NA
CASSQTTGRSIVADTQYF
TGCGCCAGCAGCCAAACAACGGGAAGGAGTATCGTGGCAGATACGCAGTATTTT
>TRBV18|TRBD1|TRBJ1-2|NA
CASSPQLGTDGNYGYTF
TGTGCCAGCTCACCTCAATTAGGGACAGATGGGAACTATGGCTACACCTTC
>TRBV30|NA|TRBJ2-3|NA
CAWRGSTDTQYF
TGTGCCTGGAGGGGCAGCACAGATACGCAGTATTTT
>TRBV27|TRBD1|TRBJ1-5|NA
CASSRTGTGYQPQHF
TGTGCCAGCAGTCGCACCGGGACAGGGTATCAGCCCCAGCATTTT
>TRBV9|NA|TRBJ2-7|few
CASSPSVVAQGGDYEQYF
TGTGCCAGCAGCCCCTCGGTCGTTGCACAGGGTGGTGACTACGAGCAGTACTTC
>TRBV11-2|NA|TRBJ2-1|NA
CASSLRVRDPEQFF
TGTGCCAGCAGCTTGAGGGTGCGGGATCCCGAGCAGTTCTTC